This T cell receptor beta chain was sequenced during a study of post-analysis software for immune sequencing data. Study in general: Relapsing-remitting, secondary progressive and progressive-relapsing multiple sclerosis were all included among the disease courses. Notes on the study in general: With TRBV5-6, TRBV5-1 and TRBV20-1 included, about 5 TRBV segments were more frequent in patients than in controls. For normalized Chao1 diversity, multiple sclerosis patients scored significantly lower than controls did.

On this clonotype itself: Its antigen is unknown.

The CDR3 extends over 18 amino acids. Trimming cost V 0 bases and J 4 bases, with 22 bases left between them. Germline loops: CDR1 DFQATT, CDR2 SNEGSKA (reference sequence). Researchers reported that TCR beta cDNA libraries carried unique molecular identifiers. It was from roughly 1.1 to 9.2 million T cells that 450,000 to 550,000 cDNA molecules came. TCRdb used MiXCR to reprocess the PCR reads, holding one entry per CDR3 protein. The sample has about 260,000 distinct CDR3 sequences, less than 40% seen once. Input material: blood. The V and J genes are TRBV20-1 and TRBJ1-3; D call uncertain. The TCR sequence derives from a girl between 10 and 17 years old with multiple sclerosis. The CDR3 loop is CSARDAAPVDRSGNTIYF. The CDR3 nucleotides read TGCAGTGCTAGAGATGCAGCCCCGGTGGACCGCTCCGGAAACACCATATATTTT.